Listed below are T cell receptor beta chains from one sample, sequenced in a study of technical replicates of blood from several donors. TCRdb's copy holds only in-frame clones and misses some; the assay was immunoSEQ multiplex PCR. Of roughly 51,000 clones in the sample, around 95% are singletons; the top ten hold roughly 4.2%. Sequenced sample: PBMCs. The receptors were sampled from a human donor in good health. Some clones in this sample may be carry-over from other donors' samples. Both conserved end residues are part of each CDR3. Fields, in order: V gene, D gene, J gene, CDR3 DNA, CDR3 protein. A D gene is named only where the DNA matches it firmly.

v_call: TRBV11-2; d_call: -; j_call: TRBJ2-3; cdr3_nt: TGTGCCAGCAGCTTAGGGCTCCCTAGCACAGATACGCAGTATTTT; cdr3_aa: CASSLGLPSTDTQYF
v_call: TRBV27; d_call: TRBD1; j_call: TRBJ1-5; cdr3_nt: TGTGCCAGCAGTTTATCGGGACAGGCAAACAATCAGCCCCAGCATTTT; cdr3_aa: CASSLSGQANNQPQHF
v_call: TRBV7-2; d_call: -; j_call: TRBJ2-7; cdr3_nt: TGTGCCAGCAGCTTACTTCGCGGTGACGAGCAGTACTTC; cdr3_aa: CASSLLRGDEQYF
v_call: TRBV18; d_call: -; j_call: TRBJ2-7; cdr3_nt: TGTGCCAGCTCACCCGATTGGGGGCCTGAGCAGTACTTC; cdr3_aa: CASSPDWGPEQYF
v_call: TRBV11-1; d_call: -; j_call: TRBJ2-7; cdr3_nt: TGTGCCAGCAGCTTAGCTGGGGCAGGGGCCTACGAGCAGTACTTC; cdr3_aa: CASSLAGAGAYEQYF
v_call: TRBV19; d_call: -; j_call: TRBJ2-3; cdr3_nt: TGTGCCAGTAGTATTCAGGGGTCAGATACGCAGTATTTT; cdr3_aa: CASSIQGSDTQYF
v_call: TRBV30; d_call: TRBD1; j_call: TRBJ1-1; cdr3_nt: TGTGCCTGGAGTCCGGACAGGGATAGAAAAGCTTTCTTT; cdr3_aa: CAWSPDRDRKAFF
v_call: TRBV10-3; d_call: -; j_call: TRBJ1-4; cdr3_nt: TGTGCCATCAGTGGCGAGGGCCTTAATGAAAAACTGTTTTTT; cdr3_aa: CAISGEGLNEKLFF
v_call: TRBV19; d_call: -; j_call: TRBJ2-1; cdr3_nt: TGTGCCAGTACCCTAAGCCTCGGGAGTAACCATGAGCAGTTCTTC; cdr3_aa: CASTLSLGSNHEQFF
v_call: TRBV11-3; d_call: -; j_call: TRBJ2-3; cdr3_nt: TGTGCCAGCAGCCTAGGGGGAGATGGAGATACGCAGTATTTT; cdr3_aa: CASSLGGDGDTQYF
v_call: TRBV7-2; d_call: TRBD1; j_call: TRBJ2-1; cdr3_nt: TGTGCCAGCAGCTCGCAACAGGGGACCACCTCCAGATACAATGAGCAGTTCTTC; cdr3_aa: CASSSQQGTTSRYNEQFF
v_call: TRBV28; d_call: TRBD1; j_call: TRBJ2-5; cdr3_nt: TGTGCCAGCAGTTTATTTGGACAGGGAGAAGAGACCCAGTACTTC; cdr3_aa: CASSLFGQGEETQYF